This is a list of T cell receptor beta chains from one sample in a study of T cell changes during pregnancy in multiple sclerosis. The assay was immunoSEQ multiplex PCR, and TCRdb's table has in-frame clones only and misses some. Among more than 80,000 clones listed, 80% to 95% were seen once. The sample was peripheral blood, taken after pregnancy. These receptors were collected from a female donor with multiple sclerosis, enrolled in a pregnancy study. Both conserved end residues are part of each CDR3. Each record gives: CDR3 length, V gene, D gene, J gene, clone size, CDR3 DNA, CDR3 protein. A D gene is named only where the DNA matches it firmly. Clone size is shown for a subset of rows, as once, few, many or a class of expanded clone.

CDR3 length: 12
V gene: TRBV7-2
D gene: .
J gene: TRBJ2-2
clone size: once
CDR3 DNA: TGTGCCAGCCTAGATAACACCGGGGAGCTGTTTTTT
CDR3 protein: CASLDNTGELFF

CDR3 length: 9
V gene: TRBV12-5
D gene: .
J gene: TRBJ1-1
clone size: .
CDR3 DNA: TGTGCTAGTGGTCCAATGGCTTTCTTT
CDR3 protein: CASGPMAFF

CDR3 length: 13
V gene: TRBV2
D gene: TRBD1
J gene: TRBJ1-3
clone size: .
CDR3 DNA: TGTGCCAGCAGGAAGGACAGGGTGGACACCATATATTTT
CDR3 protein: CASRKDRVDTIYF

CDR3 length: 13
V gene: TRBV30
D gene: .
J gene: TRBJ1-4
clone size: .
CDR3 DNA: TGTGCCTGGAGAAGCAGGGGAGGGGAAAAACTGTTTTTT
CDR3 protein: CAWRSRGGEKLFF

CDR3 length: 14
V gene: TRBV7-9
D gene: TRBD2
J gene: TRBJ2-7
clone size: .
CDR3 DNA: TGTGCCAGCATCAAGGGACTAGGGGGAGACGAGCAGTACTTC
CDR3 protein: CASIKGLGGDEQYF

CDR3 length: 15
V gene: TRBV19
D gene: TRBD1
J gene: TRBJ2-1
clone size: .
CDR3 DNA: TGTGCCAGTAATACTGGGGACAGGGTAAACAATGAGCAGTTCTTC
CDR3 protein: CASNTGDRVNNEQFF

CDR3 length: 17
V gene: TRBV7-9
D gene: TRBD1
J gene: TRBJ1-6
clone size: .
CDR3 DNA: TGTGCCAGCAGCTTAGTACAGGGGAGCTCCTATAATTCACCCCTCCACTTT
CDR3 protein: CASSLVQGSSYNSPLHF

CDR3 length: 12
V gene: TRBV13
D gene: TRBD1
J gene: TRBJ1-5
clone size: .
CDR3 DNA: TGTGCCAGCAAACAGGGGAATCAGCCCCAGCATTTT
CDR3 protein: CASKQGNQPQHF

CDR3 length: 14
V gene: TRBV9
D gene: .
J gene: TRBJ1-3
clone size: once
CDR3 DNA: TGTGCCAGCAGCCCTACAGGGTCTGGAAACACCATATATTTT
CDR3 protein: CASSPTGSGNTIYF

CDR3 length: 15
V gene: TRBV30
D gene: .
J gene: TRBJ2-2
clone size: once
CDR3 DNA: TGTGCCTGGAGCACCACTCGGGGATTCGCCGGGGAGCTGTTTTTT
CDR3 protein: CAWSTTRGFAGELFF

CDR3 length: 12
V gene: TRBV7-9
D gene: .
J gene: TRBJ2-1
clone size: .
CDR3 DNA: TGTGCCAGCAGCTCTACGAGAGATGAGCAGTTCTTC
CDR3 protein: CASSSTRDEQFF

CDR3 length: 17
V gene: TRBV23-1
D gene: .
J gene: TRBJ1-3
clone size: .
CDR3 DNA: TGCGCCAGCAGTCAATCGAGTGGAGGGCTTATACACAACGCCATATATTTT
CDR3 protein: CASSQSSGGLIHNAIYF

CDR3 length: 14
V gene: TRBV28
D gene: TRBD2
J gene: TRBJ2-7
clone size: .
CDR3 DNA: TGTGCCAGCAGTTTGTTCGGGAGGGGGGAGGAGCAGTACTTC
CDR3 protein: CASSLFGRGEEQYF

CDR3 length: 13
V gene: TRBV10-3
D gene: .
J gene: TRBJ2-7
clone size: .
CDR3 DNA: TGTGCCATCAGTGGGGGACTTCTATACGAGCAGTACTTC
CDR3 protein: CAISGGLLYEQYF

CDR3 length: 17
V gene: TRBV7-9
D gene: .
J gene: TRBJ2-5
clone size: .
CDR3 DNA: TGTGCCAGCAGCGGGGGGCTCCTGCCGGGGGGACAAGAGACCCAGTACTTC
CDR3 protein: CASSGGLLPGGQETQYF

CDR3 length: 16
V gene: TRBV7-6
D gene: .
J gene: TRBJ2-1
clone size: once
CDR3 DNA: TGTGCCAGCAGCTTAGCGGTAAGGTCAGGGTGGAATGAGCAGTTCTTC
CDR3 protein: CASSLAVRSGWNEQFF

CDR3 length: 13
V gene: TRBV30
D gene: TRBD1
J gene: TRBJ1-2
clone size: .
CDR3 DNA: TGTGCCTGGATCCAGGGGGAGAACTATGGCTACACCTTC
CDR3 protein: CAWIQGENYGYTF

CDR3 length: 15
V gene: TRBV10-3
D gene: TRBD2
J gene: TRBJ2-3
clone size: .
CDR3 DNA: TGTGCCATCAGTGAGGGTCTAGCGGGCACAGATACGCAGTATTTT
CDR3 protein: CAISEGLAGTDTQYF

CDR3 length: 14
V gene: TRBV7-9
D gene: TRBD1
J gene: TRBJ2-7
clone size: .
CDR3 DNA: TGTGCCAGCAGCCCGAAAGCGGACAGGCCTGAGCAGTACTTC
CDR3 protein: CASSPKADRPEQYF

CDR3 length: 13
V gene: TRBV19
D gene: TRBD1
J gene: TRBJ1-2
clone size: .
CDR3 DNA: TGTGCCAGTAGTCCGACAGGGAGCTATGGCTACACCTTC
CDR3 protein: CASSPTGSYGYTF

CDR3 length: 16
V gene: TRBV19
D gene: .
J gene: TRBJ2-7
clone size: .
CDR3 DNA: TGTGCCAGTAGTATGGGCGCAGGCCTCACCCTCTACGAGCAGTACTTC
CDR3 protein: CASSMGAGLTLYEQYF

CDR3 length: 14
V gene: TRBV2
D gene: .
J gene: TRBJ1-2
clone size: .
CDR3 DNA: TGTGCCAGCAGTTCGATAACAGGGAACTATGGCTACACCTTC
CDR3 protein: CASSSITGNYGYTF

CDR3 length: 13
V gene: TRBV18
D gene: .
J gene: TRBJ1-2
clone size: few
CDR3 DNA: TGTGCCAGCTCCCCAGAGGACAGCTATGGCTACACCTTC
CDR3 protein: CASSPEDSYGYTF

CDR3 length: 14
V gene: TRBV19
D gene: .
J gene: TRBJ1-2
clone size: few
CDR3 DNA: TGTGCCAGTAGCAGGGCCGGCGTGGGTCGTGGCTACACCTTC
CDR3 protein: CASSRAGVGRGYTF

CDR3 length: 16
V gene: TRBV11-2
D gene: .
J gene: TRBJ2-2
clone size: .
CDR3 DNA: TGTGCCAGCAGCTTAAGGTCAGCGGGGAACACCGGGGAGCTGTTTTTT
CDR3 protein: CASSLRSAGNTGELFF

CDR3 length: 16
V gene: TRBV2
D gene: TRBD1
J gene: TRBJ2-7
clone size: .
CDR3 DNA: TGTGCCAGCAGGACAGGACAGGGGGCTTTCTCCTACGAGCAGTACTTC
CDR3 protein: CASRTGQGAFSYEQYF

CDR3 length: 16
V gene: TRBV4-2
D gene: .
J gene: TRBJ2-7
clone size: .
CDR3 DNA: TGTGCCAGCAGCCAAGAGGTCGGGTTACCGAGCTACGAGCAGTACTTC
CDR3 protein: CASSQEVGLPSYEQYF

CDR3 length: 18
V gene: TRBV5-1
D gene: TRBD2
J gene: TRBJ2-3
clone size: .
CDR3 DNA: TGCGCCAGCAGCCGCGGGATTGCTAGCGGGGACGGAGCAGATACGCAGTATTTT
CDR3 protein: CASSRGIASGDGADTQYF